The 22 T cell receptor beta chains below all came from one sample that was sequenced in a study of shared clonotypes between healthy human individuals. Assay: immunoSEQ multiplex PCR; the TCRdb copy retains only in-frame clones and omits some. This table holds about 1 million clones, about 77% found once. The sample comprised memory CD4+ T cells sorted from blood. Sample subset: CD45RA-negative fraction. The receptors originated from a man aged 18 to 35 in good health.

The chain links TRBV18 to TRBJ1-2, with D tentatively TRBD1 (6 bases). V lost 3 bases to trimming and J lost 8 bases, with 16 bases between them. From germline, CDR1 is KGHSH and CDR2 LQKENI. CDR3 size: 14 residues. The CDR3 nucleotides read TGTGCCAGCTCACCCTTCCCGGCAGGGGAAGGCTACACCTTC. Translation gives CASSPFPAGEGYTF.

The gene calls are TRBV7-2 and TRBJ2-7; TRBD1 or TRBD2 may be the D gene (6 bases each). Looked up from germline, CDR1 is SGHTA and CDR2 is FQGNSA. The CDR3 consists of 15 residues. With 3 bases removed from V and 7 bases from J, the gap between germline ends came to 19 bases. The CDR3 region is CASSFGDRGLLEQYF. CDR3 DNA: TGTGCCAGCAGCTTTGGGGATCGGGGGCTTCTTGAGCAGTACTTC.

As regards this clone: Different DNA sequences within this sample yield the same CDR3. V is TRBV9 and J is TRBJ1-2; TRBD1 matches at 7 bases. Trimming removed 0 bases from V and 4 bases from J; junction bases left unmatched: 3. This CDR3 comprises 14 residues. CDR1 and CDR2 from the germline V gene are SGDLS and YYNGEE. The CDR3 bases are TGTGCCAGCAGCGTAGAGGGGGCTGGCTATGGCTACACCTTC. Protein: CASSVEGAGYGYTF.

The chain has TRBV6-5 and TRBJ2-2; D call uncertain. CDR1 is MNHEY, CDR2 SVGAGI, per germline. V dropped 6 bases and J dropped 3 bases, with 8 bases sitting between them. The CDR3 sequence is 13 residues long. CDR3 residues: CASRARHTGELFF. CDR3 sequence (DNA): TGTGCCAGCAGGGCCAGACACACCGGGGAGCTGTTTTTT.

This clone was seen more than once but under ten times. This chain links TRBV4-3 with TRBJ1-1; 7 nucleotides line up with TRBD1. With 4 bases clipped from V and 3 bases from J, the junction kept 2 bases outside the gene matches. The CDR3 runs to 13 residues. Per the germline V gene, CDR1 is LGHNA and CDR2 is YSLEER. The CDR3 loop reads CASSLDRDTEAFF. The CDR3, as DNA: TGCGCCAGCAGCCTAGACAGGGACACTGAAGCTTTCTTT.

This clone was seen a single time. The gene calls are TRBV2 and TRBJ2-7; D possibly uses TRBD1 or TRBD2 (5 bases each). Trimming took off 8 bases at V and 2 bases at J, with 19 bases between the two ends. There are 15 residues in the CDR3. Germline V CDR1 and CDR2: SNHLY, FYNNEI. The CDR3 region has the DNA TGTGCCAGCCGCGATGGGGCTAGCCAACCCTACGAGCAGTACTTC. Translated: CASRDGASQPYEQYF.

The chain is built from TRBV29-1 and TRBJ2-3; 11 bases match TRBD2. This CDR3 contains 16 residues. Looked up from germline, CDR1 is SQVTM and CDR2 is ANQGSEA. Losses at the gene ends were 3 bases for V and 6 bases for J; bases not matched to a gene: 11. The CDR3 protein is CSVDVAGGQGKDTQYF. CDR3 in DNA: TGCAGCGTTGATGTAGCGGGGGGGCAGGGCAAGGATACGCAGTATTTT.

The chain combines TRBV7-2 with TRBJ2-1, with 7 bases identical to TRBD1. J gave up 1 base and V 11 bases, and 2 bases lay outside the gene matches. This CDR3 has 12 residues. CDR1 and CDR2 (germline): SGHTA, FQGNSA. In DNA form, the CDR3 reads TGTGCCTTACAGGGGTCCTACAATGAGCAGTTCTTC. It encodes CALQGSYNEQFF. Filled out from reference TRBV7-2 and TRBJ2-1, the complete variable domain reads GAGVSQSPSNKVTEKGKDVELRCDPISGHTALYWYRQSLGQGLEFLIYFQGNSAPDKSGLPSDRFSAERTGGSVSTLTIQRTQQEDSAVYLCALQGSYNEQFFGPGTRLTVL.

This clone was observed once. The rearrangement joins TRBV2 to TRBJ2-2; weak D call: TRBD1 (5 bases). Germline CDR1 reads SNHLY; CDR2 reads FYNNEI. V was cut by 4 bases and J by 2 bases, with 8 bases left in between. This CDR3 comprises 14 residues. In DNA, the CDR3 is TGTGCCAGCAGTGTTGGACAAAACACCGGGGAGCTGTTTTTT. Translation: CASSVGQNTGELFF.

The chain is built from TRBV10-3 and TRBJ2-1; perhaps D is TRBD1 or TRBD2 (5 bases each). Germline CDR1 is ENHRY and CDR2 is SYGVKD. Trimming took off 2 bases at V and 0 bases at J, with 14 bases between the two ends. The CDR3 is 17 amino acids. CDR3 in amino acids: CAISERGPPSSYNEQFF. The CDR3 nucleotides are TGTGCCATCAGTGAGAGGGGACCGCCGAGCTCCTACAATGAGCAGTTCTTC.

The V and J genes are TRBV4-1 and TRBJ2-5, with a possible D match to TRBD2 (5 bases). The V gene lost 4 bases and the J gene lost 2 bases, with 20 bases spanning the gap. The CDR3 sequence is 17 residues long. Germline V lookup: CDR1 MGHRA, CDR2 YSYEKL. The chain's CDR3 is CASSPDPTTTSQETQYF. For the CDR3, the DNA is TGCGCCAGCAGCCCTGACCCGACTACAACCTCGCAAGAGACCCAGTACTTC.

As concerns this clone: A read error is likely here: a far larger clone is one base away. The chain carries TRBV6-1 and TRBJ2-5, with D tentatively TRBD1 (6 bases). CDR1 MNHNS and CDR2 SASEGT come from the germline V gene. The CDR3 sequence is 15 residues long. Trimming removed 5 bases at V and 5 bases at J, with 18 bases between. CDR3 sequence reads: CASSPGRGRSETQYF. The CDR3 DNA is TGTGCCAGCAGTCCCGGCAGGGGCAGGAGTGAGACCCAGTACTTC.

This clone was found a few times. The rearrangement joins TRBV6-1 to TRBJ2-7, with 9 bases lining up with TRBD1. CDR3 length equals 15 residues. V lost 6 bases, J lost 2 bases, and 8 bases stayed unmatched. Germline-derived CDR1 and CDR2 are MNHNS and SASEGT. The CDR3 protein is CASRTPGTGPYEQYF. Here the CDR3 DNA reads TGTGCCAGCAGGACCCCCGGGACAGGGCCCTACGAGCAGTACTTC.

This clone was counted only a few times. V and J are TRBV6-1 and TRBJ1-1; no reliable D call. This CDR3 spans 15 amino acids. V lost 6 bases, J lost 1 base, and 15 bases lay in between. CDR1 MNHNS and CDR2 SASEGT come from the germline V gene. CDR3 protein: CASSFTPDGNTEAFF. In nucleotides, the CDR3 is TGTGCCAGCAGCTTCACTCCGGACGGGAACACTGAAGCTTTCTTT.

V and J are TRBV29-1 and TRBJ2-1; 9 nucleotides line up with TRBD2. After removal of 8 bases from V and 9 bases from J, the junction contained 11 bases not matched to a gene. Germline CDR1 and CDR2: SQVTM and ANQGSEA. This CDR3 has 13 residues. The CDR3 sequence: CSLARGGDGEQFF. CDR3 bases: TGCAGCCTCGCGCGGGGGGGAGATGGTGAGCAGTTCTTC.

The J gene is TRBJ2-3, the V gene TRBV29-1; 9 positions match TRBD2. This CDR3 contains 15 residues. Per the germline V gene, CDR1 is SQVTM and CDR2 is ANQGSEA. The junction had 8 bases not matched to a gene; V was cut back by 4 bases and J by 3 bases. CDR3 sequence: CSVAPLAGGTDTQYF. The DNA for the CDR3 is TGCAGCGTTGCTCCCCTGGCGGGGGGGACAGATACGCAGTATTTT.

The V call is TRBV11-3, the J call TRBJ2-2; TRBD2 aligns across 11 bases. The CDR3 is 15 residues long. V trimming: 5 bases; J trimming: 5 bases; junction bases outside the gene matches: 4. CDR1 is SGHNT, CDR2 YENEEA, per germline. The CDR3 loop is CASSPLAGGTGELFF. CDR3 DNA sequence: TGTGCCAGCAGCCCCCTAGCGGGAGGTACCGGGGAGCTGTTTTTT.

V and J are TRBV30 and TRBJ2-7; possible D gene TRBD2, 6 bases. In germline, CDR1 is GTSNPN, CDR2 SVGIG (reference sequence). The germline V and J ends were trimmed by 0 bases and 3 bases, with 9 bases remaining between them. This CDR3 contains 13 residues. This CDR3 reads CAWSVGTYYEQYF. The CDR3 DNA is TGTGCCTGGAGTGTGGGGACTTACTACGAGCAGTACTTC.

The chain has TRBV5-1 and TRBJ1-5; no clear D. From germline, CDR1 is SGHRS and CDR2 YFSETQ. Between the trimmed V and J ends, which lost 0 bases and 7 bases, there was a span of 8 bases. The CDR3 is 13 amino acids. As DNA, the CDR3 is TGCGCCAGCAGCTTGGGGGATCTCCAGCCCCAGCATTTT. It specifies CASSLGDLQPQHF.

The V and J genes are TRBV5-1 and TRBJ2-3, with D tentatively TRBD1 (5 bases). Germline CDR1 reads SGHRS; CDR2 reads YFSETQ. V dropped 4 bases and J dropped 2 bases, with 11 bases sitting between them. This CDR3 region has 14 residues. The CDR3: CASSLGHLTDTQYF. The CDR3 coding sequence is TGCGCCAGCAGCCTCGGACACCTCACAGATACGCAGTATTTT.

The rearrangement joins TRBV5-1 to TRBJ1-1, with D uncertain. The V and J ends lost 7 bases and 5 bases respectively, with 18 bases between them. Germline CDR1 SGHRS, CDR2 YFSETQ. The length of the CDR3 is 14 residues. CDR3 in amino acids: CASGPTQVGTEAFF. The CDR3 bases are TGCGCCAGCGGCCCCACCCAAGTAGGGACTGAAGCTTTCTTT. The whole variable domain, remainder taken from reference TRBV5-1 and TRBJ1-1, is KAGVTQTPRYLIKTRGQQVTLSCSPISGHRSVSWYQQTPGQGLQFLFEYFSETQRNKGNFPGRFSGRQFSNSRSEMNVSTLELGDSALYLCASGPTQVGTEAFFGQGTRLTVV.

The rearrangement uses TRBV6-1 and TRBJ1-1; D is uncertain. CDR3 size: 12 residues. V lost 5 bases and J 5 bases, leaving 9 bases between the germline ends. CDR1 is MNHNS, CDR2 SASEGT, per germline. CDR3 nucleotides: TGTGCCAGCAGTCATCTCGTGACTGAAGCTTTCTTT. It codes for CASSHLVTEAFF.